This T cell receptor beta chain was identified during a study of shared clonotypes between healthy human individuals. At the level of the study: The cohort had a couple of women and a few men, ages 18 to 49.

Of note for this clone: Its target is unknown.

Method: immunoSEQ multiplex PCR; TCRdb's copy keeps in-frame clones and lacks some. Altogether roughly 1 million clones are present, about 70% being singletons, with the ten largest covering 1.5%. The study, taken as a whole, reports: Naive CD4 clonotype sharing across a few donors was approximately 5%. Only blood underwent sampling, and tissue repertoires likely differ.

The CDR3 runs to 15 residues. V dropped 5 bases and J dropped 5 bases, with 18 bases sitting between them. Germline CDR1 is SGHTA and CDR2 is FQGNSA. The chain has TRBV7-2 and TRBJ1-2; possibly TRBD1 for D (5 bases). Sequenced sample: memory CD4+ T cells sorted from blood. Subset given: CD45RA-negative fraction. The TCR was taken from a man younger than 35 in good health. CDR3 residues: CASSPGSGVNYGYTF. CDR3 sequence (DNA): TGTGCCAGCAGCCCCGGGTCGGGGGTGAATTATGGCTACACCTTC.